A single sample is the source of the 24 T cell receptor beta chains below, sequenced in a study of blood T cell repertoires in COVID-19 (dated by TCRdb to the early 2020s). Library prep was done by the immunoSEQ multiplex PCR assay. Entries here come from immuneACCESS through TCRdb and include only in-frame sequences with V and J called. Some clones fail to appear in such tables; in the studies checked, an unresolved V gene covers under half of the shortfall, and the cause of the remainder is unknown. Within this sample are 45,000 to 55,000 clones, with 80% to 90% of them counted one time only. The ten most abundant clones make up 3.5% of the sample. The specimen was peripheral blood. These receptors were obtained from a human donor in a cohort sampled during active COVID-19.

The rearrangement links TRBV11-2 to TRBJ1-3, with D perhaps matching TRBD1 (5 bases). V was cut by 1 base and J by 5 bases, with 18 bases left in between. CDR3 size: 17 residues. Germline-derived CDR1 and CDR2 are SGHAT and FQNNGV. CDR3: CASSLVSGPGTRNTIYF. CDR3 nucleotides: TGTGCCAGCAGCTTAGTGAGTGGTCCGGGGACTAGAAACACCATATATTTT.

The V call is TRBV18, the J call TRBJ2-6, with 13 bases fitting TRBD2. The CDR3 contains 17 residues. CDR1 is KGHSH and CDR2 is LQKENI in the germline V gene. Germline trimming cut 6 bases from V and 1 base from J; bases unmatched to any gene: 3. CDR3 sequence reads: CASSGTSGESGANVLTF. The CDR3 DNA reads as TGTGCCAGCTCCGGGACTAGCGGGGAATCTGGGGCCAACGTCCTGACTTTC. Supplemented by reference TRBV18 and TRBJ2-6, the full variable domain reads NAGVMQNPRHLVRRRGQEARLRCSPMKGHSHVYWYRQLPEEGLKFMVYLQKENIIDESGMPKERFSAEFPKEGPSILRIQQVVRGDSAAYFCASSGTSGESGANVLTFGAGSRLTVL.

The chain has TRBV24-1 and TRBJ2-2; the match to TRBD2 covers 11 bases. The V segment lost 4 bases and the J segment 2 bases; nucleotides outside the gene matches: 5. The CDR3 contains 17 residues. The germline gives CDR1 KGHDR, CDR2 SFDVKD. The CDR3 sequence is CATSDPGTSGNTGELFF. CDR3 DNA sequence: TGTGCCACCAGTGACCCCGGGACTAGCGGTAACACCGGGGAGCTGTTTTTT.

A few counts support this clone. The chain couples TRBV27 to TRBJ1-1, with 7 bases fitting TRBD1. The CDR3 length is 15 residues. Germline V gene sequence: CDR1 MNHEY, CDR2 SMNVEV (reference sequence). V trimming: 6 bases; J trimming: 0 bases; junction bases outside the gene matches: 7. CDR3 DNA sequence: TGTGCCAGCAGATTGATGGGACAGATGAACACTGAAGCTTTCTTT. Encoded protein: CASRLMGQMNTEAFF.

V is TRBV6-6 and J is TRBJ2-7, with a weak D call TRBD2 (5 bases). Trimming removed 6 bases at V and 4 bases at J, with 19 bases between. Germline CDR1 is MNHNY and CDR2 is SVGAGI (reference sequence). This CDR3 is 15 amino acids long. This chain's CDR3 is CASSPGPQLGYEQYF. The CDR3 coding sequence is TGTGCCAGCAGCCCCGGACCGCAACTAGGGTACGAGCAGTACTTC.

This clone was seen once. V usage is TRBV9 and J usage is TRBJ1-6, with 9 bases aligning to TRBD1. The CDR3 totals 15 residues. In germline, CDR1 is SGDLS, CDR2 YYNGEE. The J segment lost 9 bases and the V segment lost 0 bases, leaving 4 bases of the junction unmatched. CDR3 in amino acids: CASSVDGTGTSPLHF. The CDR3 DNA reads as TGTGCCAGCAGCGTAGACGGGACAGGGACTTCACCCCTCCACTTT.

V gene TRBV5-4 combines with J gene TRBJ2-6; 7 bases are a match to TRBD2. CDR3 length equals 17 residues. Germline V CDR1 and CDR2: SGHNT, YYREEE (reference sequence). V dropped 2 bases and J dropped 4; count of bases not matched to a gene: 9. The chain's CDR3 is CASSFRQRGAGANVLTF. Written as DNA, the CDR3 is TGTGCCAGCAGCTTTCGGCAGCGGGGTGCCGGGGCCAACGTCCTGACTTTC.

This chain connects TRBV5-1 to TRBJ2-2, with 11 bases fitting TRBD2. Trimming took 4 bases from V and 4 from J; bases not matched to a gene: 12. The CDR3 spans 18 residues. Germline loops: CDR1 SGHRS, CDR2 YFSETQ. The chain's CDR3 is CASSPGSGLADLTGELFF. Written as DNA, the CDR3 is TGCGCCAGCAGCCCGGGATCGGGACTAGCGGACCTCACCGGGGAGCTGTTTTTT.

The V call is TRBV13, the J call TRBJ1-3, with D possibly being TRBD1 (5 bases). Trimming removed 7 bases from V and 4 bases from J, with 17 bases in between. Germline CDR1 PRHDT, CDR2 FYEKMQ (reference sequence). There are 15 residues in the CDR3. CDR3 in amino acids: CASMKGARTGNTIYF. The CDR3, as DNA: TGTGCCAGCATGAAAGGGGCCCGGACGGGAAACACCATATATTTT.

The V gene is TRBV6-2 or TRBV6-3, the J gene TRBJ1-1; possible D gene TRBD1, 5 bases. There are 15 residues in the CDR3. V was trimmed by 5 bases and J by 2 bases, leaving 15 bases between them. CDR1 and CDR2 from the germline V gene are MNHEY and SVGEGT. The CDR3 DNA reads TGTGCCAGCAGTACAGCCGGGACTGGAAACACTGAAGCTTTCTTT. Translation gives CASSTAGTGNTEAFF.

The genes are TRBV28 and TRBJ1-2, with TRBD1 identical over 7 bases. CDR3 length equals 13 residues. The V and J ends lost 6 bases and 8 bases, in that order; junction bases with no gene match: 9. Germline loops: CDR1 MDHEN, CDR2 SYDVKM. The chain's CDR3 is CASRMGQSIGYTF. Written as DNA, the CDR3 is TGTGCCAGCAGGATGGGACAGAGCATAGGCTACACCTTC.

This chain connects TRBV10-3 to TRBJ2-7, with 9 bases lining up with TRBD2. The J segment lost 7 bases and the V segment lost 7 bases, leaving 11 bases of the junction unmatched. Germline CDR1 ENHRY, CDR2 SYGVKD. CDR3 length: 14 residues. The DNA for the CDR3 is TGTGCCATCATGCCAGCGGGGGGCAAAGTGGAGCAGTACTTC. It is translated as CAIMPAGGKVEQYF.

CDR3 loop: CAISRDRGSEAFF. The CDR3 nucleotides are TGTGCCATCAGCCGGGACAGGGGTAGTGAAGCTTTCTTT. The J gene is TRBJ1-1, the V gene TRBV10-3, with 10 bases fitting TRBD1. This CDR3 has 13 residues. The junction had 5 bases not matched to a gene; V was cut back by 6 bases and J by 7 bases. Looked up from germline, CDR1 is ENHRY and CDR2 is SYGVKD.

The rearrangement links TRBV5-1 to TRBJ1-4; D call uncertain. CDR3 length equals 14 residues. Germline assignment: CDR1 SGHRS and CDR2 YFSETQ. The V and J ends lost 1 base and 4 bases respectively, with 8 bases between them. This CDR3 reads CASSLTANNEKLFF. The CDR3 coding sequence is TGCGCCAGCAGCTTGACTGCCAATAATGAAAAACTGTTTTTT.

This clone was seen once. V gene TRBV29-1 combines with J gene TRBJ1-1, with 8 bases aligning to TRBD1. V lost 6 bases to trimming and J lost 4 bases; unmatched junction nucleotides: 10. This CDR3 comprises 14 residues. CDR1 and CDR2 (germline): SQVTM, ANQGSEA. The CDR3: CSVVSGGRGTEAFF. In DNA form, the CDR3 reads TGCAGCGTGGTATCAGGGGGCAGGGGCACTGAAGCTTTCTTT.

The chain couples TRBV20-1 to TRBJ1-1; D might be TRBD1 (6 bases). The CDR3 spans 11 residues. Germline-derived CDR1 and CDR2 are DFQATT and SNEGSKA (reference sequence). CDR3 amino acids: CSRGAGSEAFF. CDR3 coding DNA: TGCAGCCGGGGGGCGGGGTCTGAAGCTTTCTTT.

The genes are TRBV6-5 and TRBJ2-4; a weak D match, TRBD2 (6 bases). The V and J ends lost 6 bases and 6 bases respectively, with 18 bases between them. Looked up from germline, CDR1 is MNHEY and CDR2 is SVGAGI. CDR3 length: 15 amino acids. The CDR3 DNA reads TGTGCCAGCAGCTCCGCCGGCGGGGATGGAAACATTCAGTACTTC. Its protein is CASSSAGGDGNIQYF.

The chain employs TRBV6-2 or TRBV6-3 and TRBJ2-5, with a possible D match to TRBD2 (6 bases). Between the trimmed V and J ends, which lost 2 bases and 5 bases, there was a span of 15 bases. The CDR3 has 15 residues. Germline V CDR1 and CDR2: MNHEY, SVGEGT. The CDR3 DNA sequence: TGTGCCAGCAGTTACATCGGGGGAGGTCGGGAGACCCAGTACTTC. It encodes CASSYIGGGRETQYF.

This clone was detected only a few times. This sequence joins TRBV6-6 and TRBJ1-1, with D maybe TRBD1 (5 bases). Germline V gene sequence: CDR1 MNHNY, CDR2 SVGAGI (reference sequence). Trimming took off 7 bases at V and 0 bases at J, with 9 bases between the two ends. The CDR3 sequence is 13 residues long. The CDR3 nucleotides are TGTGCCAGCACACGGGGGATGAACACTGAAGCTTTCTTT. It is translated as CASTRGMNTEAFF.

This chain joins TRBV30 and TRBJ2-7; 7 bases align to TRBD2. Germline V gene data show CDR1 as GTSNPN and CDR2 as SVGIG (reference sequence). J lost 4 bases, V lost 3 bases, and 6 bases had no gene match. The CDR3 extends over 13 amino acids. CDR3 DNA: TGTGCCTGGAGGCGCGGGAGCTCGTACGAGCAGTACTTC. Encoded protein: CAWRRGSSYEQYF.

The V call is TRBV4-2, the J call TRBJ2-1; D gene ambiguous. The CDR3 totals 13 residues. Deletions cut 4 bases from V and 8 bases from J, with 12 bases between. Germline assignment: CDR1 LGHNA and CDR2 YNFKEQ. The CDR3 reads CASSLTSRYEQFF. The CDR3 DNA is TGTGCCAGCAGCCTCACCTCTAGGTATGAGCAGTTCTTC.

The rearrangement joins TRBV18 to TRBJ2-7; no clear D. Looked up from germline, CDR1 is KGHSH and CDR2 is LQKENI. Trimming removed 5 bases from V and 3 bases from J, with 17 bases in between. CDR3 length: 15 residues. DNA of the CDR3: TGTGCCAGCTCATCATACGGGTTTCGGCACTACGAGCAGTACTTC. This sequence encodes CASSSYGFRHYEQYF.

CDR3 loop: CASSPARSGTEAFF. The CDR3 region has the DNA TGTGCCAGCTCACCAGCAAGGAGCGGCACTGAAGCTTTCTTT. The chain joins TRBV18 to TRBJ1-1, with D uncertain. The V end was cut by 2 bases, the J end by 4 bases, with 11 bases between. The CDR3 length is 14 residues. The germline CDR1 and CDR2 sequences are KGHSH and LQKENI.

The rearrangement uses TRBV29-1 and TRBJ1-2; 9 nucleotides line up with TRBD1. The CDR3 has 15 amino acids. The germline gives CDR1 SQVTM, CDR2 ANQGSEA. V gave up 6 bases and J gave up 2 bases; unmatched junction bases: 10. CDR3 DNA sequence: TGCAGCGTGGCCGGGACAGGGTTGAGCAACTATGGCTACACCTTC. This translates into CSVAGTGLSNYGYTF.